A single TCR beta chain is shown here with its context. What it recognizes is unknown. The data are from a study of molecular identifiers for immune sequencing clone quantification. Study-level results: About a million naive cells reportedly did not prevent detection of spiked Jurkat TCR RNA from one cell. Barcode-sharing identical TCR molecules could underestimate highly expanded clone sizes. Over 97% of effector molecules, yet under 1% of naive-cell molecules, were held by clones above 20 RNA copies.

TCRdb passed the PCR reads through MiXCR, listing each CDR3 protein once. In the table there are about 320,000 distinct CDR3 sequences, 20% to 25% of which are singletons. Germline CDR1 is LGHNA and CDR2 is YSLEER. The ends were cut back, 0 bases at V and 6 bases at J, with 9 bases in the middle. The CDR3 spans 13 residues. CD8+CD4-CCR7+CD45RA+ cells were sorted as naive CD8 T cells. The origin of this receptor is a human donor in good health. Some libraries in this study had Jurkat cell RNA spiked in. Sequencing was carried out using naive CD8+ T cells from blood, with Jurkat cell RNA spiked in. Subset described: FACS-sorted CD8+CD4-CCR7+CD45RA+ naive T cells. This chain joins TRBV4-3 and TRBJ2-7, with D unresolved. CDR3 in amino acids: CASSQELPCEQYF. In DNA, the CDR3 is TGCGCCAGCAGCCAAGAACTTCCTTGCGAGCAGTACTTC.